The rows below give T cell receptor beta chains drawn from one sample of a study of a mutant IDH1 vaccine in newly diagnosed glioma. The protocol was immunoSEQ multiplex PCR, while the TCRdb copy is restricted to in-frame clones and leaves out a portion. The sample gives 45,000 to 65,000 clones, 80% to 90% of which show up once; roughly a fifth is in the top ten. Sample: PBMCs, taken from a glioma patient treated with radiotherapy, temozolomide or both. The receptors were gathered from a man in his late teens or twenties with glioma. Both conserved end residues are part of each CDR3. The order of the fields is clone size, J gene, D gene, CDR3 length, V gene, CDR3 protein, CDR3 DNA. The D gene is left open where the match is weak. A row's size may be missing; if present it is once, few, many or a size class.

>NA|TRBJ1-5|TRBD1|13|TRBV6-5
CASSDRENQPQHF
TGTGCCAGCAGCGACAGGGAAAATCAGCCCCAGCATTTT
>NA|TRBJ2-3|TRBD2|14|TRBV5-1
CASSRGGASDTQYF
TGCGCCAGCAGCCGCGGGGGGGCCTCAGATACGCAGTATTTT
>few|TRBJ1-1|NA|13|TRBV4-3
CASSQVGNTEAFF
TGCGCCAGCAGCCAAGTAGGGAACACTGAAGCTTTCTTT
>NA|TRBJ2-5|NA|14|TRBV13
CASSLAGGEETQYF
TGTGCCAGCAGCTTAGCTGGGGGTGAGGAGACCCAGTACTTC
>few|TRBJ2-1|NA|12|TRBV27
CASSSLASEQFF
TGTGCCAGCAGTTCTCTCGCGTCTGAGCAGTTCTTC
>NA|TRBJ1-2|NA|14|TRBV5-6
CASSLVDTNYGYTF
TGTGCCAGCAGCTTGGTGGACACCAACTATGGCTACACCTTC
>NA|TRBJ1-2|NA|14|TRBV6-5
CASSYSLTASGYTF
TGTGCCAGCAGTTACTCCCTGACTGCTTCCGGCTACACCTTC
>NA|TRBJ1-1|TRBD1|15|TRBV5-4
CASSYPRGPNTEAFF
TGTGCCAGCAGCTACCCAAGGGGGCCGAACACTGAAGCTTTCTTT
>once|TRBJ1-2|NA|14|TRBV14
CASSQLQQLFGYTF
TGTGCCAGCAGCCAACTACAGCAGCTTTTTGGCTACACCTTC
>NA|TRBJ2-7|NA|15|TRBV7-3
CASSRNRDISYEQYF
TGTGCCAGCAGCCGAAACAGGGACATTTCCTACGAGCAGTACTTC
>few|TRBJ1-1|NA|14|TRBV28
CASSLRAVNTEAFF
TGTGCCAGCAGCCTCAGGGCGGTGAACACTGAAGCTTTCTTT
>NA|TRBJ1-6|NA|15|TRBV2
CASTPGGGYNSPLHF
TGTGCCAGCACGCCGGGAGGGGGCTATAATTCACCCCTCCACTTT
>NA|TRBJ2-7|TRBD1|17|TRBV9
CASSVTGTGAASYEQYF
TGTGCCAGCAGCGTAACCGGGACAGGGGCCGCTTCCTACGAGCAGTACTTC
>NA|TRBJ1-4|NA|17|TRBV10-3
CAISDPRRGRGAEKLFF
TGTGCCATCAGTGACCCTCGACGGGGACGGGGAGCTGAAAAACTGTTTTTT
>NA|TRBJ2-7|NA|14|TRBV4-3
CASSQEGTGHEQYF
TGCGCCAGCAGCCAAGAAGGTACAGGCCACGAGCAGTACTTC
>few|TRBJ1-1|NA|12|TRBV29-1
CSVLWWNTEAFF
TGCAGCGTCCTCTGGTGGAACACTGAAGCTTTCTTT
>few|TRBJ1-2|NA|13|TRBV28
CASREGQTGGYTF
TGTGCCAGCAGGGAAGGACAGACGGGTGGCTACACCTTC
>once|TRBJ1-4|TRBD1|16|TRBV5-5
CASSRDRATTNEKLFF
TGTGCCAGCAGCCGAGACAGGGCTACTACTAATGAAAAACTGTTTTTT
>NA|TRBJ1-5|NA|13|TRBV19
CAARGGGYQPQHF
TGTGCCGCTAGAGGGGGGGGGTATCAGCCCCAGCATTTT
>NA|TRBJ2-5|NA|12|TRBV12-5
CASALAGETQYF
TGTGCTAGTGCCCTGGCCGGAGAGACCCAGTACTTC
>NA|TRBJ1-1|NA|11|TRBV6-4
CASSEKGEAFF
TGTGCCAGCAGTGAAAAGGGTGAAGCTTTCTTT
>NA|TRBJ1-1|TRBD1|17|TRBV5-1
CASSPRDRGTPNTEAFF
TGCGCCAGCAGCCCCCGGGACAGGGGGACTCCGAACACTGAAGCTTTCTTT
>NA|TRBJ1-1|NA|13|TRBV6-1
CASSENVNTEAFF
TGTGCCAGCAGTGAGAACGTGAACACTGAAGCTTTCTTT
>once|TRBJ2-1|TRBD1|14|TRBV4-3
CASSQGQGWHEQFF
TGCGCCAGCAGCCAAGGACAGGGATGGCATGAGCAGTTCTTC
>once|TRBJ1-1|NA|13|TRBV29-1
CSGLGGEDTEAFF
TGCAGCGGCCTGGGGGGGGAGGACACTGAAGCTTTCTTT
>NA|TRBJ1-5|NA|13|TRBV12-5
CASGLGRVEPQHF
TGTGCTAGTGGTTTGGGCAGGGTAGAGCCCCAGCATTTT
>NA|TRBJ1-5|TRBD1|20|TRBV7-8
CASSLERGRGRLHSNQPQHF
TGTGCCAGCAGCTTAGAGCGGGGCAGGGGGCGACTGCATAGCAATCAGCCCCAGCATTTT
>NA|TRBJ2-1|NA|14|TRBV9
CASSGLGSYNEQFF
TGTGCCAGCAGCGGACTGGGTTCCTACAATGAGCAGTTCTTC
>NA|TRBJ1-2|NA|15|TRBV5-6
CASSLYLDRSYGYTF
TGTGCCAGCAGCTTATACTTAGACAGATCCTATGGCTACACCTTC
>NA|TRBJ1-2|TRBD1|15|TRBV7-8
CASSLSGQGTYGYTF
TGTGCCAGCAGCTTATCGGGACAGGGGACCTATGGCTACACCTTC
>NA|TRBJ2-7|NA|16|TRBV7-2
CASSSIQQSGAYEQYF
TGTGCCAGCAGCTCCATCCAACAGTCGGGGGCCTACGAGCAGTACTTC
>NA|TRBJ2-5|NA|11|TRBV20-1
CSASNWETQYF
TGCAGTGCTAGTAACTGGGAGACCCAGTACTTC
>medium-sized|TRBJ1-5|NA|14|TRBV28
CASSSGDLNQPQHF
TGTGCCAGCAGTTCTGGGGATCTCAATCAGCCCCAGCATTTT
>NA|TRBJ2-7|NA|11|TRBV19
CASSTEYEQYF
TGTGCCAGTAGTACTGAATACGAGCAGTACTTC
>NA|TRBJ1-2|TRBD1|14|TRBV14
CASSYGTAMYGYTF
TGTGCCAGCAGCTACGGGACAGCCATGTATGGCTACACCTTC
>NA|TRBJ1-6|NA|13|TRBV6-5
CASGRSYNSPLHF
TGTGCCAGCGGGAGGTCCTATAATTCACCCCTCCACTTT
>once|TRBJ2-3|NA|12|TRBV29-1
CSVEEGPDTQYF
TGCAGCGTTGAAGAGGGGCCGGATACGCAGTATTTT
>NA|TRBJ2-1|NA|13|TRBV7-2
CASSFDSYNEQFF
TGTGCCAGCAGCTTCGACTCCTACAATGAGCAGTTCTTC
>NA|TRBJ2-1|TRBD2|14|TRBV6-5
CASSMPGGNNEQFF
TGTGCCAGCAGTATGCCGGGGGGGAACAATGAGCAGTTCTTC
>NA|TRBJ1-5|NA|14|TRBV19
CASSIWGAEQPQHF
TGTGCCAGTAGTATCTGGGGGGCAGAGCAGCCCCAGCATTTT
>NA|TRBJ2-7|TRBD2|15|TRBV11-1
CASSRLAGSTYEQYF
TGTGCCAGCAGCCGACTAGCGGGATCAACCTACGAGCAGTACTTC
>NA|TRBJ1-2|NA|15|TRBV6-5
CASNQAGRGGDGYTF
TGTGCCAGCAATCAGGCGGGGAGGGGAGGGGATGGCTACACCTTC
>NA|TRBJ1-4|TRBD1|15|TRBV7-6
CASSWGDRGGEELFF
TGTGCCAGCAGCTGGGGGGACAGGGGAGGAGAGGAACTGTTTTTT
>many|TRBJ1-2|NA|17|TRBV4-1
CASSQDQGSGGGYGYTF
TGCGCCAGCAGCCAAGATCAGGGTTCCGGTGGAGGCTATGGCTACACCTTC
>NA|TRBJ1-2|TRBD1|18|TRBV9
CASSVAQNAGQDNYGYTF
TGTGCCAGCAGCGTAGCCCAGAACGCGGGACAGGACAACTATGGCTACACCTTC
>NA|TRBJ2-7|NA|15|TRBV9
CASSPWGFAYDEQYF
TGTGCCAGCAGCCCCTGGGGGTTTGCGTATGACGAGCAGTACTTC
>once|TRBJ2-7|NA|12|TRBV27
CASSTGRWEQYF
TGTGCCAGCAGTACGGGCCGGTGGGAGCAGTACTTC
>NA|TRBJ2-1|TRBD1|15|TRBV5-5
CASSDRDRVNNEQFF
TGTGCCAGCAGCGACCGGGACAGGGTGAACAATGAGCAGTTCTTC
>NA|TRBJ2-1|NA|13|TRBV6-5
CASSYSGEDEQFF
TGTGCCAGCAGTTACTCGGGGGAAGATGAGCAGTTCTTC
>NA|TRBJ2-5|NA|11|TRBV30
CARATEGTQYF
TGTGCCAGAGCGACGGAAGGGACCCAGTACTTC
>NA|TRBJ1-2|NA|15|TRBV5-1
CASSAGTASNYGYTF
TGCGCCAGCAGCGCGGGGACGGCGTCTAACTATGGCTACACCTTC
>NA|TRBJ1-4|NA|14|TRBV6-6
CASSYGPAVEKLFF
TGTGCCAGCAGTTACGGGCCGGCAGTCGAAAAACTGTTTTTT
>NA|TRBJ2-2|TRBD2|14|TRBV7-9
CASSLVAGAGELFF
TGTGCCAGCAGCTTAGTAGCGGGGGCCGGGGAGCTGTTTTTT
>NA|TRBJ1-2|TRBD1|17|TRBV15
CATSRAGTGKTNHGYTF
TGTGCCACCAGTAGAGCCGGGACAGGCAAAACCAATCATGGCTACACCTTC
>once|TRBJ2-5|TRBD1|14|TRBV7-9
CASSLEQGRETQYF
TGTGCCAGCAGCTTAGAACAGGGGCGGGAGACCCAGTACTTC
>NA|TRBJ2-2|NA|14|TRBV7-9
CASSLVANTGELFF
TGTGCCAGCAGCTTAGTCGCGAACACCGGGGAGCTGTTTTTT
>NA|TRBJ1-5|NA|12|TRBV7-9
CASSSQGQPQHF
TGTGCCAGCAGCTCACAGGGACAGCCCCAGCATTTT